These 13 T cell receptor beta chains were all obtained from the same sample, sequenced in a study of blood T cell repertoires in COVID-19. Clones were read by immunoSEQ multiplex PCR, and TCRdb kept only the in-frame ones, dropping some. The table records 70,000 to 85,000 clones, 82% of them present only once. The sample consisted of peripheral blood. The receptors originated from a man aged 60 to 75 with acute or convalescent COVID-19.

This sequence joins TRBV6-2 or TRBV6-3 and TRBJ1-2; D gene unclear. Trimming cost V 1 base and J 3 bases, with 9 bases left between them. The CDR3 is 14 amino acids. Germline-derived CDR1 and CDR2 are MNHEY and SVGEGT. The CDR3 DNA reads TGTGCCAGCAGTTACTACGACGGAGACTATGGCTACACCTTC. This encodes CASSYYDGDYGYTF.

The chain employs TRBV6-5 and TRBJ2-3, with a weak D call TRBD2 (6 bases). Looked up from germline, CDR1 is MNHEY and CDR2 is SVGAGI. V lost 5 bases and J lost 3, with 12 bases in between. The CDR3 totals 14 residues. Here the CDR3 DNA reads TGTGCCAGCAGTCTGTCCGGGGGTACAGATACGCAGTATTTT. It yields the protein CASSLSGGTDTQYF.

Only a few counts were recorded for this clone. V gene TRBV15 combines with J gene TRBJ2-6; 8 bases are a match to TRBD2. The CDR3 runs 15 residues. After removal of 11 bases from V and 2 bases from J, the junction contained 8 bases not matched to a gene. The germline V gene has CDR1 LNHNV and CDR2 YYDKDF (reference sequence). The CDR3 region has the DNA TGTGCCTCCCGGGGGGGAATGACTGGGGCCAACGTCCTGACTTTC. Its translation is CASRGGMTGANVLTF.

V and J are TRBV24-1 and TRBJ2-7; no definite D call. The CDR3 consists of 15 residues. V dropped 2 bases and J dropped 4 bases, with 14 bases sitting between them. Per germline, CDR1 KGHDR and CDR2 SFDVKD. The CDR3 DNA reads TGTGCCACCAGTGATTCCGTGGTTTCTACTTACGAGCAGTACTTC. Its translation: CATSDSVVSTYEQYF.

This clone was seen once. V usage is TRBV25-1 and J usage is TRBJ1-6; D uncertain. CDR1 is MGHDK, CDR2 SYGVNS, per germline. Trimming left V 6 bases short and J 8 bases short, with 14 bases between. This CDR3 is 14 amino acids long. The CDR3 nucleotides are TGTGCCAGCAGCCCGACCGATAGCGATTCACCCCTCCACTTT. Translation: CASSPTDSDSPLHF.

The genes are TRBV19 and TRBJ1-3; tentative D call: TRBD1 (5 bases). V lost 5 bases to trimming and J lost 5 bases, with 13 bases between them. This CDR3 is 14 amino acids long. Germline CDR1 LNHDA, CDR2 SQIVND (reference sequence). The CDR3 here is CASSPQGARNTIYF. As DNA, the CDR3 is TGTGCCAGTAGTCCGCAGGGCGCACGAAACACCATATATTTT.

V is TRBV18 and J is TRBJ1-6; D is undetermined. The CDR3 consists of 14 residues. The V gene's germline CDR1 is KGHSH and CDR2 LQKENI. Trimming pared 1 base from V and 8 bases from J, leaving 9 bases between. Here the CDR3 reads CASSPLAVDSPLHF. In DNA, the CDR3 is TGTGCCAGCTCACCACTAGCAGTAGATTCACCCCTCCACTTT.

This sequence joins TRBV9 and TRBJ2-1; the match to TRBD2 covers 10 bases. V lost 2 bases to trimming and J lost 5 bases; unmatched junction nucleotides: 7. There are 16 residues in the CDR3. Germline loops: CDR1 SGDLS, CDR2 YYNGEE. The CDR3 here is CASSVGRTSGNNEQFF. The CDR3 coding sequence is TGTGCCAGCAGCGTGGGAAGGACTAGCGGTAACAATGAGCAGTTCTTC.

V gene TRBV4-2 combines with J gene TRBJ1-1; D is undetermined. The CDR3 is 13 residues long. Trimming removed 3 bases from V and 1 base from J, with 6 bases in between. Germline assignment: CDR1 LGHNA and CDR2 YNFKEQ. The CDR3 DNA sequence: TGTGCCAGCAGCCAGGCGGGGAACACTGAAGCTTTCTTT. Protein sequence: CASSQAGNTEAFF.

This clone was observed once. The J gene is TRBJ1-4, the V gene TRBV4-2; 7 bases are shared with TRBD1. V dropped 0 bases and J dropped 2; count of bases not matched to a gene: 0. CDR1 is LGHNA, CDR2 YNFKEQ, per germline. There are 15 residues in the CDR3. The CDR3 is CASSQEQGTNEKLFF. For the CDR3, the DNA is TGTGCCAGCAGCCAAGAACAGGGGACTAATGAAAAACTGTTTTTT.

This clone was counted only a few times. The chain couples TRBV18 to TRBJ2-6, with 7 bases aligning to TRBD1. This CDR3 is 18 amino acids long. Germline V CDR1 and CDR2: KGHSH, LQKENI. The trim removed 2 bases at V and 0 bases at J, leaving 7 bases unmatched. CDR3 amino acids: CASSPGQAIHSGANVLTF. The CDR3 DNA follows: TGTGCCAGCTCACCAGGACAGGCCATACACTCTGGGGCCAACGTCCTGACTTTC.

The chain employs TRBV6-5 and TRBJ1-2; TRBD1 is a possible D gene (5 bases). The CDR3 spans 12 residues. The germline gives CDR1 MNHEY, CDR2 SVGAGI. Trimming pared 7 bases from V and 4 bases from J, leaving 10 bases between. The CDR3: CASKEGPYGYTF. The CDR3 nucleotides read TGTGCCAGCAAGGAGGGGCCCTATGGCTACACCTTC.

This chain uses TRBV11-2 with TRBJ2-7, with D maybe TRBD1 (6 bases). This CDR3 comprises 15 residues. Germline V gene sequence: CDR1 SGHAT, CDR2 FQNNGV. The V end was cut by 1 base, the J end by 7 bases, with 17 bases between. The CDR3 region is CASSLGTNDRWEQYF. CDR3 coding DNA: TGTGCCAGCAGCTTAGGCACCAACGACAGGTGGGAGCAGTACTTC. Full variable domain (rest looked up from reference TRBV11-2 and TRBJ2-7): EAGVAQSPRYKIIEKRQSVAFWCNPISGHATLYWYQQILGQGPKLLIQFQNNGVVDDSQLPKDRFSAERLKGVDSTLKIQPAKLEDSAVYLCASSLGTNDRWEQYFGPGTRLTVT.